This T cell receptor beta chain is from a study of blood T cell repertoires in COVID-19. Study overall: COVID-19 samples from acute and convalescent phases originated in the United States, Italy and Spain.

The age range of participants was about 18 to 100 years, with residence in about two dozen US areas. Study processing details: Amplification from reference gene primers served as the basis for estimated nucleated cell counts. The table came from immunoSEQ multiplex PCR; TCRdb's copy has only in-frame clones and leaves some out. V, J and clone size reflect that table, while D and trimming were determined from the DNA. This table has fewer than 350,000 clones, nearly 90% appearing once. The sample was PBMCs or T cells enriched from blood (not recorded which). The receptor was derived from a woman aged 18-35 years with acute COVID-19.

CDR3 residues: CASQDSSARPQHF. CDR3 nucleotide sequence: TGTGCCAGTCAAGACAGCAGTGCGCGGCCCCAGCATTTT. The chain links TRBV19 to TRBJ1-5; D may be TRBD1 (5 bases). Looked up from germline, CDR1 is LNHDA and CDR2 is SQIVND (reference sequence). V was shortened by 8 bases and J by 9 bases, with 17 bases between the two germline ends. The CDR3 contains 13 residues.